The 25 T cell receptor beta chains below all came from one sample that was sequenced in a study of cytomegalovirus exposure and HLA in healthy donors. Primers for the PCR totalled 60 Vbeta and 13 Jbeta. The method was immunoSEQ multiplex PCR; TCRdb's version includes in-frame clones alone and lacks a portion of them. The table records fewer than 200,000 clones, 65% to 85% of them present only once. Sequenced: PBMCs. The source is a middle-aged man in good health and CMV-seropositive.

The chain has TRBV2 and TRBJ2-1, with 7 bases identical to TRBD2. There are 15 residues in the CDR3. Unmatched junction bases numbered 9, after V lost 4 bases and J lost 6 bases. Germline V gene lookup returns CDR1 SNHLY and CDR2 FYNNEI. The CDR3 coding sequence is TGTGCCAGCAGTGGGGCTAGCGGACTCCTCAATGAGCAGTTCTTC. This translates into CASSGASGLLNEQFF.

The V call is TRBV6-6, the J call TRBJ1-1; the D gene is possibly TRBD1 (5 bases). With 5 bases removed from V and 6 bases from J, the gap between germline ends came to 13 bases. Looked up from germline, CDR1 is MNHNY and CDR2 is SVGAGI (reference sequence). This CDR3 has 13 amino acids. CDR3 nucleotides: TGTGCCAGCAGTGGTCAGGGAGGTGCTGAAGCTTTCTTT. This gives the protein CASSGQGGAEAFF.

This chain uses TRBV7-9 with TRBJ2-3; the D is unclear. The CDR3 sequence is 15 residues long. V lost 1 base and J 2 bases, leaving 10 bases between the germline ends. Germline V CDR1 and CDR2: SEHNR, FQNEAQ (reference sequence). DNA for the CDR3: TGTGCCAGCAGCTTAGTTCAGGCTTTCACAGATACGCAGTATTTT. This encodes CASSLVQAFTDTQYF.

This chain joins TRBV25-1 and TRBJ2-6, with 8 bases that match TRBD1. The CDR3 runs 17 residues. The V and J ends lost 5 bases and 0 bases, in that order; junction bases with no gene match: 6. Looked up from germline, CDR1 is MGHDK and CDR2 is SYGVNS. As DNA, the CDR3 is TGTGCCAGCAGTACTCGACAGGGGAGCTCTGGGGCCAACGTCCTGACTTTC. Protein: CASSTRQGSSGANVLTF.

The chain combines TRBV5-1 with TRBJ1-2; TRBD1 matches 7 bases. The J segment lost 2 bases and the V segment lost 2 bases, leaving 6 bases of the junction unmatched. Looked up from germline, CDR1 is SGHRS and CDR2 is YFSETQ. The CDR3 covers 15 residues. In nucleotides, the CDR3 is TGCGCCAGCAGCTTTTTGGGGGACAGCAACTATGGCTACACCTTC. This sequence encodes CASSFLGDSNYGYTF. The entire variable domain, with the rest obtained from reference TRBV5-1 and TRBJ1-2, is as follows: KAGVTQTPRYLIKTRGQQVTLSCSPISGHRSVSWYQQTPGQGLQFLFEYFSETQRNKGNFPGRFSGRQFSNSRSEMNVSTLELGDSALYLCASSFLGDSNYGYTFGSGTRLTVV.

The chain joins TRBV28 to TRBJ2-7, with a possible D match to TRBD1 (5 bases). The germline gives CDR1 MDHEN, CDR2 SYDVKM. V gave up 4 bases and J gave up 7 bases, with 23 bases separating them. The CDR3 has 16 amino acids. The CDR3 sequence: CASSSPPFRGRMEQYF. The DNA of the CDR3 is TGTGCCAGCAGTTCCCCGCCCTTTAGGGGTCGAATGGAGCAGTACTTC.

The chain recombines TRBV4-2 with TRBJ2-7; TRBD2 matches 14 bases. After removal of 1 base from V and 4 bases from J, the junction contained 9 bases not matched to a gene. The length of the CDR3 is 18 residues. Germline CDR1 is LGHNA and CDR2 is YNFKEQ. The CDR3: CASSQAPLGLAGVYEQYF. In nucleotides, the CDR3 is TGTGCCAGCAGCCAAGCTCCACTGGGACTAGCGGGAGTGTACGAGCAGTACTTC.

The chain links TRBV28 to TRBJ1-2; TRBD1 agrees at 8 bases. J was trimmed by 8 bases and V by 3 bases; bases with no gene match: 8. CDR3 length: 14 residues. Per germline, CDR1 MDHEN and CDR2 SYDVKM. DNA for the CDR3: TGTGCCAGCAGTTTCGGACAGGGTACTCTCGGCTACACCTTC. As protein: CASSFGQGTLGYTF.

V and J are TRBV2 and TRBJ1-2, with a weak D call TRBD1 (6 bases). The CDR3 runs to 11 residues. Germline CDR1 and CDR2: SNHLY and FYNNEI. V lost 6 bases, J lost 8 bases, and 10 bases lay in between. CDR3 region: CASRVGAGYTF. CDR3 nucleotide sequence: TGTGCCAGCAGGGTGGGGGCCGGCTACACCTTC. Filled out from reference TRBV2 and TRBJ1-2, the complete variable domain reads EPEVTQTPSHQVTQMGQEVILRCVPISNHLYFYWYRQILGQKVEFLVSFYNNEISEKSEIFDDQFSVERPDGSNFTLKIRSTKLEDSAMYFCASRVGAGYTFGSGTRLTVV.

The V and J genes are TRBV7-2 and TRBJ1-5, with D unresolved. The germline V gene encodes CDR1 SGHTA and CDR2 FQGNSA. The CDR3 consists of 13 residues. V dropped 5 bases and J dropped 6 bases, with 11 bases sitting between them. CDR3 coding DNA: TGTGCCAGCAGCGCAAGACACGGTCAGCCCCAGCATTTT. It encodes CASSARHGQPQHF.

The gene calls are TRBV7-8 and TRBJ2-1; 10 bases map to TRBD2. The CDR3 is 16 residues long. CDR1 is SGHVS and CDR2 is FQNEAQ in the germline V gene. Losses at the gene ends were 1 base for V and 2 bases for J; bases not matched to a gene: 2. The CDR3 reads CASSLGTSGPYNEQFF. The CDR3 region has the DNA TGTGCCAGCAGCTTAGGGACTAGCGGACCCTACAATGAGCAGTTCTTC.

The chain employs TRBV5-6 and TRBJ1-3; no reliable D call. CDR1 and CDR2 from the germline V gene are SGHDT and YYEEEE. The CDR3 is 16 amino acids. The V gene lost 0 bases and the J gene lost 0 bases, with 10 bases spanning the gap. The CDR3, as DNA: TGTGCCAGCAGCTTGGAACACCCTAGCTCTGGAAACACCATATATTTT. Protein product: CASSLEHPSSGNTIYF.

The chain has TRBV5-1 and TRBJ1-3; 7 bases are a match to TRBD1. Germline assignment: CDR1 SGHRS and CDR2 YFSETQ. This CDR3 is built from 14 residues. The junction had 4 bases not matched to a gene; V was cut back by 3 bases and J by 4 bases. This chain's CDR3 is CASSSTGDGNTIYF. The DNA of the CDR3 is TGCGCCAGCAGCTCTACAGGGGACGGAAACACCATATATTTT. Supplemented by reference TRBV5-1 and TRBJ1-3, the full variable domain reads KAGVTQTPRYLIKTRGQQVTLSCSPISGHRSVSWYQQTPGQGLQFLFEYFSETQRNKGNFPGRFSGRQFSNSRSEMNVSTLELGDSALYLCASSSTGDGNTIYFGEGSWLTVV.

The V and J genes are TRBV10-2 and TRBJ2-7, with 10 bases that match TRBD1. The CDR3 spans 14 residues. The ends lost 5 bases at V and 6 bases at J; junction bases unmatched: 7. Germline V lookup: CDR1 WSHSY, CDR2 SAAADI. CDR3 DNA: TGCGCCAGCAGTCGCCGGGACAGGGGAGGCGAGCAGTACTTC. Its protein product is CASSRRDRGGEQYF.

The chain combines TRBV29-1 with TRBJ2-2; TRBD2 aligns across 7 bases. Germline V lookup: CDR1 SQVTM, CDR2 ANQGSEA. This CDR3 comprises 13 residues. CDR3 nucleotides: TGCTGCTCGGGGGACTACATCACCGGGGAGCTGTTTTTT. As protein: CCSGDYITGELFF.

The DNA for the CDR3 is TGCGCCAGCAGCTTGTCGTCGGGGAGCGGAAACACCATATATTTT. Translating it yields CASSLSSGSGNTIYF. The gene calls are TRBV5-1 and TRBJ1-3; unclear D gene. Germline V CDR1 and CDR2: SGHRS, YFSETQ. This CDR3 has 15 amino acids. The V end lost 1 base, the J end lost 4 bases, and 12 bases lay between the germline ends. The entire variable domain, with the rest obtained from reference TRBV5-1 and TRBJ1-3, is as follows: KAGVTQTPRYLIKTRGQQVTLSCSPISGHRSVSWYQQTPGQGLQFLFEYFSETQRNKGNFPGRFSGRQFSNSRSEMNVSTLELGDSALYLCASSLSSGSGNTIYFGEGSWLTVV.

This chain joins TRBV9 and TRBJ2-7; 11 bases are a match to TRBD2. This CDR3 contains 14 residues. Germline lookup yields CDR1 SGDLS and CDR2 YYNGEE. The V gene end was trimmed by 4 bases and the J gene end by 5 bases; junction bases not matched to a gene: 5. The chain's CDR3 is CASSISGRAHEQYF. DNA for the CDR3: TGTGCCAGCAGCATTAGCGGGAGGGCCCACGAGCAGTACTTC.

This clone was seen once. V gene TRBV19 combines with J gene TRBJ2-5, with D maybe TRBD2 (5 bases). The J call may be incorrect, as the DNA end agrees better with TRBJ2-7. Germline V gives CDR1 LNHDA, CDR2 SQIVND (reference sequence). CDR3 length: 11 amino acids. CDR3 region: CASGGFHEQYF. For the CDR3, the DNA is TGTGCCAGTGGCGGGTTCCACGAGCAGTACTTC.

J is TRBJ2-5 and V is TRBV18; D ambiguous. Germline CDR1 reads KGHSH; CDR2 reads LQKENI. This CDR3 comprises 13 residues. V shed 3 bases and J shed 2 bases, with 7 bases lying between them. In DNA form, the CDR3 reads TGTGCCAGCTCACCGTTCGAGCAAGAGACCCAGTACTTC. Its protein is CASSPFEQETQYF.

V usage is TRBV28 and J usage is TRBJ1-5; 10 nucleotides agree with TRBD1. V lost 3 bases and J lost 7; bases outside the gene matches: 9. The CDR3 totals 16 residues. Per germline, CDR1 MDHEN and CDR2 SYDVKM. CDR3 sequence (DNA): TGTGCCAGCAGTTTCCGACAGGGGGCAATAGTACAGCCCCAGCATTTT. Translating it yields CASSFRQGAIVQPQHF.

The CDR3, as DNA: TGTGCCAGCTCACCCAGGGTTTCCTACGAGCAGTACTTC. It encodes CASSPRVSYEQYF. J is TRBJ2-7 and V is TRBV18; possible D gene TRBD1, 5 bases. Germline CDR1 and CDR2: KGHSH and LQKENI. The CDR3 is 13 amino acids. V lost 3 bases and J lost 1, with 7 bases in between.

The chain employs TRBV21-1 and TRBJ2-1; TRBD2, the D gene given by the table, was not confirmed from the DNA. TRBV21-1 constitutes a pseudogene. The CDR3 length is 16 residues. The CDR3 protein is CASNLLGTSGSVEQFF. CDR3 nucleotides: TGTGCCAGCAACTTACTTGGGACTAGCGGGAGTGTTGAGCAGTTCTTC.

This clone was recorded once. V gene TRBV28 combines with J gene TRBJ1-1; D is possibly TRBD1 (5 bases). The CDR3 is 14 amino acids. Trimming removed 6 bases at V and 2 bases at J, with 13 bases between. Germline values: CDR1 MDHEN, CDR2 SYDVKM. The CDR3 is CASSYGGENTEAFF. DNA for the CDR3: TGTGCCAGCAGCTATGGGGGGGAAAACACTGAAGCTTTCTTT. The variable domain in full, completed from reference TRBV28 and TRBJ1-1, reads DVKVTQSSRYLVKRTGEKVFLECVQDMDHENMFWYRQDPGLGLRLIYFSYDVKMKEKGDIPEGYSVSREKKERFSLILESASTNQTSMYLCASSYGGENTEAFFGQGTRLTVV.

This chain connects TRBV18 to TRBJ2-7; the D gene is possibly TRBD1 (5 bases). This CDR3 contains 13 residues. Between the trimmed V and J ends, which lost 3 bases and 4 bases, there was a span of 10 bases. Germline-derived CDR1 and CDR2 are KGHSH and LQKENI. CDR3 nucleotide sequence: TGTGCCAGCTCACCGGCTCAGGGTTACGAGCAGTACTTC. The encoded protein is CASSPAQGYEQYF.

The chain has TRBV11-3 and TRBJ2-1; weak D call: TRBD2 (6 bases). The CDR3 is made up of 12 amino acids. CDR1 SGHNT and CDR2 YENEEA come from the germline V gene. With 5 bases removed from V and 9 bases from J, the gap between germline ends came to 11 bases. Here the CDR3 reads CASSLTRGEQFF. The CDR3, as DNA: TGTGCCAGCAGCCTGACTAGAGGTGAGCAGTTCTTC.